One T cell receptor (beta chain) is described in this entry. Its target is unknown. The source of the sample is a study of blood T cells in healthy people across ages. Study findings and constraints: Without sorted subsets, naive and antigen-experienced compartments could not be conclusively compared.

The CDR3 runs to 15 residues. Sample-barcoded 5' priming and a J-beta primer mix drove a second PCR of 7 to 11 cycles. TCRdb ran MiXCR on the 5' RACE reads and lists one entry per CDR3 protein. The sample holds more than 550,000 distinct CDR3 sequences; 22% are singletons and the top ten take around a fifth. This chain links TRBV12-1 with TRBJ1-2; TRBD1 reflects the table's D call only, with no check against the DNA. TRBV12-1 is a known pseudogene. Input material: blood. The receptor comes from a man aged 65 to 79 in good health. CDR3 region: CASSRWGQSTYGYTF. The CDR3 DNA reads as TGTGCCAGCAGCCGCTGGGGACAGTCTACTTATGGCTACACCTTC.